This T cell receptor beta chain emerged from a study of CD8 T cells in ankylosing spondylitis. Points from the study as a whole: Significantly higher representation of disease-linked clones was reported for matched ankylosing spondylitis synovial fluid.

Germline V gene sequence: CDR1 MNHEY, CDR2 SVGAGI. This CDR3 region has 11 residues. V was clipped by 2 bases and J by 10 bases, with 8 bases between them. This clonotype was observed at least ten times. What it recognizes is unknown. One entry per CDR3 protein results from TCRdb running MiXCR on the 5' RACE reads. Among approximately 69,000 distinct CDR3 sequences, roughly 5.2% were seen once, and the ten largest hold 2% to 2.5%. This receptor was identified in a male donor with ankylosing spondylitis or in good health (not recorded which). The chain has TRBV6-5 and TRBJ1-1, with a weak D call TRBD1 (5 bases). Input material: blood, either unsorted or a sorted T cell fraction (not recorded which). In nucleotides, the CDR3 is TGTGCCAGCAGTTACATGGGGCTAGCTTTCTTT. Amino acid sequence: CASSYMGLAFF.